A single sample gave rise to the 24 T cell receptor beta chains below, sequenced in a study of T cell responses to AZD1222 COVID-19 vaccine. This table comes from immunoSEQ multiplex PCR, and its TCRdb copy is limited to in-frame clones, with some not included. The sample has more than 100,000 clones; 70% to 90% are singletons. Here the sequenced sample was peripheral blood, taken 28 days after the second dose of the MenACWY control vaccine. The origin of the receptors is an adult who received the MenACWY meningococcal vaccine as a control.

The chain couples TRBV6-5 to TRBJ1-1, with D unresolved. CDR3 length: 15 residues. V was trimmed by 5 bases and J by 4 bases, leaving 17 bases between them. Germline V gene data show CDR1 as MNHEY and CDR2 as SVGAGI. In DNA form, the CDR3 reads TGTGCCAGCAGTCGACCGCCCGGACCGGCCACTGAAGCTTTCTTT. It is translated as CASSRPPGPATEAFF.

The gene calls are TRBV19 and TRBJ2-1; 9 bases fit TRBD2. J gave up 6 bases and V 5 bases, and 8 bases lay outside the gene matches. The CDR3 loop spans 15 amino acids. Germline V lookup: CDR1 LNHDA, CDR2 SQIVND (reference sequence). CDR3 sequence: CASSATGTSLNEQFF. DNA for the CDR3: TGTGCCAGTAGTGCTACCGGGACTAGCCTCAATGAGCAGTTCTTC.

This CDR3 reads CASSLLSSGSWGYEQYF. CDR3 DNA: TGCGCCAGCAGCTTGTTGTCTAGCGGGAGCTGGGGCTACGAGCAGTACTTC. J is TRBJ2-7 and V is TRBV5-1; TRBD2 aligns across 10 bases. Germline V gene sequence: CDR1 SGHRS, CDR2 YFSETQ. Losses at the gene ends were 1 base for V and 3 bases for J; bases not matched to a gene: 10. This CDR3 has 17 residues.

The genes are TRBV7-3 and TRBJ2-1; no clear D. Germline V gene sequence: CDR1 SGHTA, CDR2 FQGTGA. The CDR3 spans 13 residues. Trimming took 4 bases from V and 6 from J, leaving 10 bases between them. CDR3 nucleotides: TGTGCCAGCAGCTCCTCTCACACCAATGAGCAGTTCTTC. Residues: CASSSSHTNEQFF.

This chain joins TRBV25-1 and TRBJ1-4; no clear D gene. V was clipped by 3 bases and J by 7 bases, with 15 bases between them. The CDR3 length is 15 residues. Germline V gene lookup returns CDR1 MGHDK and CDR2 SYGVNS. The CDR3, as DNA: TGTGCCAGCAGTGATTGGGGAAAGTTGTCTGAAAAACTGTTTTTT. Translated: CASSDWGKLSEKLFF.

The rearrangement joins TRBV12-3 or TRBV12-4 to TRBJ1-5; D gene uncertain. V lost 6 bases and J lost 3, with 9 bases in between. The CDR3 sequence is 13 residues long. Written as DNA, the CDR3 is TGTGCCAGCAGCCGGCTCAACAATCAGCCCCAGCATTTT. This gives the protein CASSRLNNQPQHF.

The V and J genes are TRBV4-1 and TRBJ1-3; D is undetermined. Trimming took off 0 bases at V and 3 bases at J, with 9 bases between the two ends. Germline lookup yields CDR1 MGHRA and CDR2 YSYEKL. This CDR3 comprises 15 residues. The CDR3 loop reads CASSQDRPFGNTIYF. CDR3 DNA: TGCGCCAGCAGCCAAGATCGTCCGTTTGGAAACACCATATATTTT.

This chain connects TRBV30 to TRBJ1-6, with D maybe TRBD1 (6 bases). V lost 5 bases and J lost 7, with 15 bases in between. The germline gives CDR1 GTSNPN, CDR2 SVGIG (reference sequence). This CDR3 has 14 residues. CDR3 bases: TGTGCCTGGGTATTACAGGGAGGCAATTCACCCCTCCACTTT. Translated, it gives CAWVLQGGNSPLHF.

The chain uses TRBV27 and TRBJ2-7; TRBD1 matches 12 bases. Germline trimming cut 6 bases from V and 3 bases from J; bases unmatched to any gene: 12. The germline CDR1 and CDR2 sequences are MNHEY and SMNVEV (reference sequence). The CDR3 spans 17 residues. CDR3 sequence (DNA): TGTGCCAGCAGCCTCAGAGACGGGACAGGGGGCTTCTACGAGCAGTACGTC. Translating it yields CASSLRDGTGGFYEQYV.

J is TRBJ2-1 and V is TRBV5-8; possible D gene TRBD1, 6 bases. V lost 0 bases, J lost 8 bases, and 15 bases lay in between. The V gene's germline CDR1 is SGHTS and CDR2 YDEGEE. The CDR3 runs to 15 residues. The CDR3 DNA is TGTGCCAGCAGCTTGGCCAGAAGTAGACAGGATGAGCAGTTCTTC. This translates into CASSLARSRQDEQFF.

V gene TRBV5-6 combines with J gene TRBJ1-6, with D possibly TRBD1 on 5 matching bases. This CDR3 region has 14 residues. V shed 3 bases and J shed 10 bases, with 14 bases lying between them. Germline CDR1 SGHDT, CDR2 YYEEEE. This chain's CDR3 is CASSSRGAGSPLHF. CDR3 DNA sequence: TGTGCCAGCAGCTCGAGAGGGGCTGGGTCACCCCTCCACTTT.

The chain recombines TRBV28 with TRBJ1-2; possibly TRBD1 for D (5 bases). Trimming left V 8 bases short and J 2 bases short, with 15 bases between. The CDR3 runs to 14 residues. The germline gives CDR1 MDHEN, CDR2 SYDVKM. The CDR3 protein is CASAGAPPNYGYTF. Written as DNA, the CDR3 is TGTGCCAGCGCCGGGGCACCGCCCAACTATGGCTACACCTTC.

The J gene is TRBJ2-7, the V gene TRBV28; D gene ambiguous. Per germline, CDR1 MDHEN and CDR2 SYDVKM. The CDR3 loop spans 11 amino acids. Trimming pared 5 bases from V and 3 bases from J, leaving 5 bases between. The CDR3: CASSPGYEQYV. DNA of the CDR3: TGTGCCAGCAGTCCGGGCTACGAGCAGTACGTC.

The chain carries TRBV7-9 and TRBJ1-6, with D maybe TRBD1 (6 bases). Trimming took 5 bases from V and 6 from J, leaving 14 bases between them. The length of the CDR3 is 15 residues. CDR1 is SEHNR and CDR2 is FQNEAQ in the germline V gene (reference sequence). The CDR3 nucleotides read TGTGCCAGCAGCCCGCTCGGGGGGGCTAATTCACCCCTCCACTTT. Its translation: CASSPLGGANSPLHF. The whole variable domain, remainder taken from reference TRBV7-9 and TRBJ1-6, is DTGVSQNPRHKITKRGQNVTFRCDPISEHNRLYWYRQTLGQGPEFLTYFQNEAQLEKSRLLSDRFSAERPKGSFSTLEIQRTEQGDSAMYLCASSPLGGANSPLHFGNGTRLTVT.

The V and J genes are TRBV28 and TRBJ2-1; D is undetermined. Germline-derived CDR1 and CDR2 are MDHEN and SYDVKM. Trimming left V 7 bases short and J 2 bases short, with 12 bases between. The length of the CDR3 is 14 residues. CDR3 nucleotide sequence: TGTGCCAGCATCCGCGCCCGTACCTACAATGAGCAGTTCTTC. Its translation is CASIRARTYNEQFF.

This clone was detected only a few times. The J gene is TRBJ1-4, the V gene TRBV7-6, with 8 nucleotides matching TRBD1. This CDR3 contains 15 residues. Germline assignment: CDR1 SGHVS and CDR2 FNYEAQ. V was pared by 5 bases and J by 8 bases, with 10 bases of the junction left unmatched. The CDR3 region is CASSPRQGTNEKLFF. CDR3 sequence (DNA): TGTGCCAGCAGCCCCCGACAGGGGACAAACGAAAAACTGTTTTTT.

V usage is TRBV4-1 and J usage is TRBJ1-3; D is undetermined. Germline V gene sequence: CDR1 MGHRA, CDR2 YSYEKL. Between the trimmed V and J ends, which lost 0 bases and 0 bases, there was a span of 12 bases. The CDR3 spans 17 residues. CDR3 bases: TGCGCCAGCAGCCAAGATGGGGAGATCTTCTCTGGAAACACCATATATTTT. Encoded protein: CASSQDGEIFSGNTIYF.

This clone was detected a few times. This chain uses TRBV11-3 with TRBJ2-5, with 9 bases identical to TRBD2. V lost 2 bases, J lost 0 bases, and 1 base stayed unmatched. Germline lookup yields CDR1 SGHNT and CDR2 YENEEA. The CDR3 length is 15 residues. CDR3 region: CASSLLAGNQETQYF. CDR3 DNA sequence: TGTGCCAGCAGCTTACTAGCGGGGAACCAAGAGACCCAGTACTTC.

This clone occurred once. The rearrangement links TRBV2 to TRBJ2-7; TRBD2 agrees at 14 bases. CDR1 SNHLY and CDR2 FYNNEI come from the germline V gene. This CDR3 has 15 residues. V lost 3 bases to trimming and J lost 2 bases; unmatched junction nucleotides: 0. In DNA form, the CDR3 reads TGTGCCAGCAGTGAGACTAGCGGGAGGGCCTACGAGCAGTACTTC. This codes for CASSETSGRAYEQYF.

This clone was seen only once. The CDR3 reads CATNPKGPNTGELFF. The CDR3 bases are TGTGCCACCAACCCTAAGGGGCCGAACACCGGGGAGCTGTTTTTT. The chain joins TRBV19 to TRBJ2-2; a possible D gene is TRBD1 (5 bases). Trimming stripped 10 bases from V and 0 bases from J, with 15 bases between. The CDR3 is made up of 15 amino acids. Germline CDR1 is LNHDA and CDR2 is SQIVND (reference sequence).

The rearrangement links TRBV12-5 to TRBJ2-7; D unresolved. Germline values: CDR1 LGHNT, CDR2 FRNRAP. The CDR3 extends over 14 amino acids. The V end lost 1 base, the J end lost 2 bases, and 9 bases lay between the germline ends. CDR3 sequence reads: CASGLGLGTYEQYF. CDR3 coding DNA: TGTGCTAGTGGTTTGGGGCTAGGGACCTACGAGCAGTACTTC.

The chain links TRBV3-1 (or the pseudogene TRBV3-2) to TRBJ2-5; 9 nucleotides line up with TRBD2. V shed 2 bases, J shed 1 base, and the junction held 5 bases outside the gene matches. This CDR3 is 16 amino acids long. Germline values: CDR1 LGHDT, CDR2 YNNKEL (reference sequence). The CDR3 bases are TGTGCCAGCAGCCAATCACGTAGCGGGAGCCAAGAGACCCAGTACTTC. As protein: CASSQSRSGSQETQYF.

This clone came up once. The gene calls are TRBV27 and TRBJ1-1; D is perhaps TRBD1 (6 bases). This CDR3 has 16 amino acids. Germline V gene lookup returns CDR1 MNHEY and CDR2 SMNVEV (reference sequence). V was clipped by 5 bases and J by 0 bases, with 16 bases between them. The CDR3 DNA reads TGTGCCAGCAGTCGGGCCGTGGGGACACTGAACACTGAAGCTTTCTTT. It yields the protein CASSRAVGTLNTEAFF.

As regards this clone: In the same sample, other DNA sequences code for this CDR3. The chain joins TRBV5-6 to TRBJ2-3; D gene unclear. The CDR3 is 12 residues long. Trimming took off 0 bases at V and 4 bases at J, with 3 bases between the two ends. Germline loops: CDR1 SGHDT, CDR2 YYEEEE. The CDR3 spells CASSLDPDTQYF. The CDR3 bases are TGTGCCAGCAGCTTGGACCCAGATACGCAGTATTTT.